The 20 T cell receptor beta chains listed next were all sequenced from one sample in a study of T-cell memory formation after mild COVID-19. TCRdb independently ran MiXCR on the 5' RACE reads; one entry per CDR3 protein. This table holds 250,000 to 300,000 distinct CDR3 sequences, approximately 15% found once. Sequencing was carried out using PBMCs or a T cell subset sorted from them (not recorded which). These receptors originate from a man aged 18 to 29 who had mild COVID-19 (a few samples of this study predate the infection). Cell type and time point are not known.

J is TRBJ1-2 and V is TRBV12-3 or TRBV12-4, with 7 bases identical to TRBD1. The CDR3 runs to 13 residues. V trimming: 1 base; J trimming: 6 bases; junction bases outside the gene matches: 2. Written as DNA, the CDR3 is TGTGCCAGCAGTTTAGAAAGGGGGCATGGCTACACCTTC. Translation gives CASSLERGHGYTF.

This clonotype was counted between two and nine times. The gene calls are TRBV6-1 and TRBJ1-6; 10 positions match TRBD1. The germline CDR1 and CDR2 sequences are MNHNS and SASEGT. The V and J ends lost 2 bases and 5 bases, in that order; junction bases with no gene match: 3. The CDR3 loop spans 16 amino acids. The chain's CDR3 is CASSEWTGGNNSPLHF. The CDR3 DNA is TGTGCCAGCAGTGAATGGACAGGGGGAAATAATTCACCCCTCCACTTT.

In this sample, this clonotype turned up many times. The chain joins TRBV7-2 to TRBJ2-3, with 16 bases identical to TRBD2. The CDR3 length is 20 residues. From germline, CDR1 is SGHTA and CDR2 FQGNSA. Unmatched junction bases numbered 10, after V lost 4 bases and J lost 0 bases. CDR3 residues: CASSSPGTSGGVESTDTQYF. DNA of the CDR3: TGTGCCAGCAGCTCGCCCGGGACTAGCGGGGGGGTAGAAAGCACAGATACGCAGTATTTT.

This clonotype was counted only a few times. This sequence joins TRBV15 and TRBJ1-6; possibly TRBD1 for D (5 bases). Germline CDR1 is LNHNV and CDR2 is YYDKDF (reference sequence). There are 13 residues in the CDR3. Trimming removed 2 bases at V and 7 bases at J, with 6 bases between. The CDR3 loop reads CATSRSGNSPLHF. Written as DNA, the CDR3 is TGTGCCACCAGCAGATCAGGGAATTCACCCCTCCACTTT.

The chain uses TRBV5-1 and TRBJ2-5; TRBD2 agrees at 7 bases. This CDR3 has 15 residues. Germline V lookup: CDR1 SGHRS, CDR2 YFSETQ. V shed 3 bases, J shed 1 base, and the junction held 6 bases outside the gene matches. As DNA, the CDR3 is TGCGCCAGCAGCTGGAGCGGCGGGGGCCAAGAGACCCAGTACTTC. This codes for CASSWSGGGQETQYF. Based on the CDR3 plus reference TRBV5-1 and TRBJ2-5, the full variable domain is KAGVTQTPRYLIKTRGQQVTLSCSPISGHRSVSWYQQTPGQGLQFLFEYFSETQRNKGNFPGRFSGRQFSNSRSEMNVSTLELGDSALYLCASSWSGGGQETQYFGPGTRLLVL.

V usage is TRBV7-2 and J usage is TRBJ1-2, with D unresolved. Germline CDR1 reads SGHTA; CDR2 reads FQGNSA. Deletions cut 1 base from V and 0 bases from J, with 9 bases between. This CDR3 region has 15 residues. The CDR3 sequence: CASSLVPAANYGYTF. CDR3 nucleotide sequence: TGTGCCAGCAGCTTAGTTCCCGCAGCTAACTATGGCTACACCTTC.

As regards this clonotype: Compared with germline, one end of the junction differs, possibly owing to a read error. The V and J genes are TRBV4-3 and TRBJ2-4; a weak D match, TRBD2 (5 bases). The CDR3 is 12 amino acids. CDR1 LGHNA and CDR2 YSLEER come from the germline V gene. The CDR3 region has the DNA TGCGCCAGCAGCGAAGACGGGGAATTTCAGTACTTC. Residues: CASSEDGEFQYF.

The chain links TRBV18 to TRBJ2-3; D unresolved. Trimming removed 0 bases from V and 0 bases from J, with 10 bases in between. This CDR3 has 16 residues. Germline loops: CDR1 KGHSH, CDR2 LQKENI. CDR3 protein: CASSPPTIVSTDTQYF. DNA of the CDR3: TGTGCCAGCTCACCACCTACGATCGTCAGCACAGATACGCAGTATTTT.

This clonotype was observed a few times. CDR3 residues: CASSLRTYEQYF. The CDR3, as DNA: TGTGCCAGCTCACTGCGCACCTACGAGCAGTACTTC. The V gene is TRBV18, the J gene TRBJ2-7; no firm D call. V lost 4 bases, J lost 2 bases, and 6 bases lay in between. From germline, CDR1 is KGHSH and CDR2 LQKENI. The CDR3 extends over 12 amino acids.

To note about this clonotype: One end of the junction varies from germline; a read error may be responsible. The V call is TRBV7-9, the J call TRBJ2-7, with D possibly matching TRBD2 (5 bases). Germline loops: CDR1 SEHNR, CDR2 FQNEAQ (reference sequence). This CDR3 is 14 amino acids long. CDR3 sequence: CASSLATRAYEQYF. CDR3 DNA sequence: TGTGCCAGCAGCCTAGCAACTCGGGCCTACGAGCAGTACTTC.

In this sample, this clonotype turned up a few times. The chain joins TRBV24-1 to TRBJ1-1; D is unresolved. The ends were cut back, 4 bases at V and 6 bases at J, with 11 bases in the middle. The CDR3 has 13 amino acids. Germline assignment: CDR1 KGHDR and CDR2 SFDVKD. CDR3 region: CATSESWGSEAFF. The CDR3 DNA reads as TGTGCCACCAGTGAGTCTTGGGGTTCTGAAGCTTTCTTT.

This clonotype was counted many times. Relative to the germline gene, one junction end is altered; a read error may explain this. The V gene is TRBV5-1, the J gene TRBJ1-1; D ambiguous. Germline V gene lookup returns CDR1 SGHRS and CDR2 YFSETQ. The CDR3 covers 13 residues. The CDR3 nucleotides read TGTGCCAGCAGCTTAGCCGAGAACACTGAAGCTTTCTTT. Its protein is CASSLAENTEAFF.

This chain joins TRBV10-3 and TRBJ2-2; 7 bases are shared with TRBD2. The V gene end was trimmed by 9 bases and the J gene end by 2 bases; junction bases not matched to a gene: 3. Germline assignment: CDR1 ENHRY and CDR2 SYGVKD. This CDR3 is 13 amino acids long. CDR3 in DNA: TGTGCCATTGGGGAGGGAAACACCGGGGAGCTGTTTTTT. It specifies CAIGEGNTGELFF.

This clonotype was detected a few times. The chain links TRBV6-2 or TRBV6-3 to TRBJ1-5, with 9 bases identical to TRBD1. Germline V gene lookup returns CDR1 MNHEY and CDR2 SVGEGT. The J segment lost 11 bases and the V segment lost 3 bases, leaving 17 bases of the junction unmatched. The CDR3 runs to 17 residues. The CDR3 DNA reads TGTGCCAGCAGTTATGCCTCGGGACAGGGTGATCCGGGAGCCCAGCATTTT. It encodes CASSYASGQGDPGAQHF.

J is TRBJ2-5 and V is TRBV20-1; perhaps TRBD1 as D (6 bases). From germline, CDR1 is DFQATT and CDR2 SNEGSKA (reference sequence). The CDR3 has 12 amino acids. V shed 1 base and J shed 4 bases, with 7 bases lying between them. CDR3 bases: TGCAGTGCTAGAGGGGGGCGAGAGACCCAGTACTTC. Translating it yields CSARGGRETQYF.

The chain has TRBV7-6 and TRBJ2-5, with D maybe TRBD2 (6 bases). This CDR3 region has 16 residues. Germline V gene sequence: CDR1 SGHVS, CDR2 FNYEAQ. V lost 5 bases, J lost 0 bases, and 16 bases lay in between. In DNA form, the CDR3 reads TGTGCCAGCAGCCCGAGCGGGCAGGCTTACCAAGAGACCCAGTACTTC. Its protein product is CASSPSGQAYQETQYF.

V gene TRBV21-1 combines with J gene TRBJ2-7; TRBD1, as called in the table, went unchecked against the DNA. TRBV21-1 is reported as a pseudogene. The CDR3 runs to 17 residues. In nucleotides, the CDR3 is TGTGCCAGCAGCAAAGTCGAACAGGATTATTATAACTACGAGCAGTACTTC. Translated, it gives CASSKVEQDYYNYEQYF.

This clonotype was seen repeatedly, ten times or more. Here the CDR3 reads CSAGGPGNSGNTIYF. The CDR3 DNA sequence: TGCAGCGCCGGGGGGCCAGGAAACTCTGGAAACACCATATATTTT. V and J are TRBV29-1 and TRBJ1-3, with D maybe TRBD1 (6 bases). The ends were cut back, 7 bases at V and 0 bases at J, with 16 bases in the middle. CDR1 is SQVTM and CDR2 is ANQGSEA in the germline V gene. This CDR3 spans 15 amino acids.

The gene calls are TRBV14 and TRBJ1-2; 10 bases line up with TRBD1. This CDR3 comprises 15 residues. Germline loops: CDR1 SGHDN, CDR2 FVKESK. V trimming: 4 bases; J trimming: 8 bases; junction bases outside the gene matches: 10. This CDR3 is CASSPRLTGGIGYTF. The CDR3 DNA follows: TGTGCCAGCAGCCCCCGCCTGACAGGGGGCATCGGCTACACCTTC.

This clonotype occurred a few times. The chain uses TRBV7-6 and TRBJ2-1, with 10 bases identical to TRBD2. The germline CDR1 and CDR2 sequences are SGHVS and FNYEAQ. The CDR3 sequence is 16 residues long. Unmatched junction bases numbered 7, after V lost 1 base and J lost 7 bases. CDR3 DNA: TGTGCCAGCAGCTTAGGGGCTAGCGGGGGCCATAATGAGCAGTTCTTC. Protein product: CASSLGASGGHNEQFF.